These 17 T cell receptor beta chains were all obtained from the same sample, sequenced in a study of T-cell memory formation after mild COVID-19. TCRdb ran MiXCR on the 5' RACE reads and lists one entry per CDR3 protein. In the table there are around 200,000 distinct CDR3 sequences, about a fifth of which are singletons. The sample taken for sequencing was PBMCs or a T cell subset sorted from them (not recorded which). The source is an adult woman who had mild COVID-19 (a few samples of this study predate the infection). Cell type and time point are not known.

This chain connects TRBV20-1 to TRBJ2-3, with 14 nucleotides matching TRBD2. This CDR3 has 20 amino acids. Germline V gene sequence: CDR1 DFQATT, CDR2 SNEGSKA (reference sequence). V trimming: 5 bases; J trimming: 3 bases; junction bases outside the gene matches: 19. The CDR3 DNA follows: TGCAGTGCTTCGGGGACCGGACTAGCGGGGGGAACCTCGGGGACAGATACGCAGTATTTT. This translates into CSASGTGLAGGTSGTDTQYF.

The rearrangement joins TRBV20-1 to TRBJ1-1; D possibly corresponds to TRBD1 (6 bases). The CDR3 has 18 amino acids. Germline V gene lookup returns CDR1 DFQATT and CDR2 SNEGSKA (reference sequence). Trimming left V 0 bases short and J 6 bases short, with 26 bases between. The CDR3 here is CSARDYGDRLLSGAEAFF. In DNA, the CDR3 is TGCAGTGCTAGAGATTACGGCGACAGGCTCCTTTCGGGGGCTGAAGCTTTCTTT.

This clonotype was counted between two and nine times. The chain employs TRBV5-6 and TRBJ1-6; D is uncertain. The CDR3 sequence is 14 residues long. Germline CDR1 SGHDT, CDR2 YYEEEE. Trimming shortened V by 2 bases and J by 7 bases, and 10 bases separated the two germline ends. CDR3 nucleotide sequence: TGTGCCAGCAGCTTACTCCCTGGGAATTCACCCCTCCACTTT. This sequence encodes CASSLLPGNSPLHF.

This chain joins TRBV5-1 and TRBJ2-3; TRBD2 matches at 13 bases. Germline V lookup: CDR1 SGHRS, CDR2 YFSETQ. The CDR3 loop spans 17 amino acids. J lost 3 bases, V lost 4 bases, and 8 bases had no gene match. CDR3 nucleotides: TGCGCCAGCAGCCCTGGACTAGCGGGAGCAGGAACAGATACGCAGTATTTT. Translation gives CASSPGLAGAGTDTQYF. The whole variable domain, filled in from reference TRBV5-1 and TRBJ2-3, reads KAGVTQTPRYLIKTRGQQVTLSCSPISGHRSVSWYQQTPGQGLQFLFEYFSETQRNKGNFPGRFSGRQFSNSRSEMNVSTLELGDSALYLCASSPGLAGAGTDTQYFGPGTRLTVL.

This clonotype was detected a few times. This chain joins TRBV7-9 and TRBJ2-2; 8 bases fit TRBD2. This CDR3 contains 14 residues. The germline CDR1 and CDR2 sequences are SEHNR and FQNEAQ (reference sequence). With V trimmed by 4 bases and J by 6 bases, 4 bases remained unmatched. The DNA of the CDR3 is TGTGCCAGCAGCTGGCGGGAGGACCCCGGGGAGCTGTTTTTT. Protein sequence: CASSWREDPGELFF.

This CDR3 is CASSMGGNEQFF. CDR3 bases: TGTGCCAGCAGCATGGGGGGTAATGAGCAGTTCTTC. The chain couples TRBV21-1 to TRBJ2-1; the DNA was not compared with TRBD1, the D call given in the table. TRBV21-1 is shown as a pseudogene. There are 12 residues in the CDR3.

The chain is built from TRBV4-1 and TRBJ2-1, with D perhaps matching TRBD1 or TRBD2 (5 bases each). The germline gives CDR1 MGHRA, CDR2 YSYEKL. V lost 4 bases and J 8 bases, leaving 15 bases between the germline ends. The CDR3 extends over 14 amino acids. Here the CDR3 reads CASSRGEPWDEQFF. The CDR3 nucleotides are TGCGCCAGCAGCCGAGGGGAGCCGTGGGATGAGCAGTTCTTC.

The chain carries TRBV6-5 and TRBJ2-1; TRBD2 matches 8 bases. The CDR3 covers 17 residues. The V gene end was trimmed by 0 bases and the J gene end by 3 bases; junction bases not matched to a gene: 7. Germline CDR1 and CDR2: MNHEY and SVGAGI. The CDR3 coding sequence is TGTGCCAGCAGTTACTCGATGAGCGGGAGTGTCTACAATGAGCAGTTCTTC. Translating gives CASSYSMSGSVYNEQFF.

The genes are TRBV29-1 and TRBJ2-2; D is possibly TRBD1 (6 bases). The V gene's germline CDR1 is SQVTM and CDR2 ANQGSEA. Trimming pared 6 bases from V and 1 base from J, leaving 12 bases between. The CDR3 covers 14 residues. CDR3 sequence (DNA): TGCAGCGTCGACCTGGGACAGAACACCGGGGAGCTGTTTTTT. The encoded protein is CSVDLGQNTGELFF.

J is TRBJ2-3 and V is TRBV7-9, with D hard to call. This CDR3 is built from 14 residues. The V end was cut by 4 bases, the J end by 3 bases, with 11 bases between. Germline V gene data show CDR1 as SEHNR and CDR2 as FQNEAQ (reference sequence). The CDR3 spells CASSSLRLTDTQYF. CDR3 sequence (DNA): TGTGCCAGCAGCTCCCTACGGTTAACAGATACGCAGTATTTT.

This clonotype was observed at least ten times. CDR3 region: CAISEIGQVPYEQYF. The CDR3 nucleotides read TGTGCCATCAGTGAAATAGGGCAGGTCCCCTACGAGCAGTACTTC. V gene TRBV10-3 combines with J gene TRBJ2-7; D gene uncertain. There are 15 residues in the CDR3. Trimming stripped 3 bases from V and 2 bases from J, with 14 bases between. Germline V gene sequence: CDR1 ENHRY, CDR2 SYGVKD.

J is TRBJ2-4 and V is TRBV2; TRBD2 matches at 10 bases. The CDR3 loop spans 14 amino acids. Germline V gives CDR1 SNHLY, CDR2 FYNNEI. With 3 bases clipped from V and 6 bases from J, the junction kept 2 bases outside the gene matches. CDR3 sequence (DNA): TGTGCCAGCAGTGACCCTAGCGGGAGAAACATTCAGTACTTC. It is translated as CASSDPSGRNIQYF.

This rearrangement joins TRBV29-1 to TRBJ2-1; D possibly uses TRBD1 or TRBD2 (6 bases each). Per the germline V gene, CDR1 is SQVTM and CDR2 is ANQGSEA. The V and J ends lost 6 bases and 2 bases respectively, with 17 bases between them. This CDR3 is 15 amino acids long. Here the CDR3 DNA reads TGCAGCGTCGAATACGGGGGCCGACCCTACAATGAGCAGTTCTTC. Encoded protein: CSVEYGGRPYNEQFF.

The CDR3 loop reads CASSPTGASYEQYF. CDR3 bases: TGTGCCAGCAGCCCGACAGGAGCCTCCTACGAGCAGTACTTC. The V call is TRBV6-2 or TRBV6-3, the J call TRBJ2-7, with D possibly matching TRBD1 (6 bases). Germline V lookup: CDR1 MNHEY, CDR2 SVGEGT. Trimming shortened V by 6 bases and J by 0 bases, and 12 bases separated the two germline ends. CDR3 length: 14 residues.

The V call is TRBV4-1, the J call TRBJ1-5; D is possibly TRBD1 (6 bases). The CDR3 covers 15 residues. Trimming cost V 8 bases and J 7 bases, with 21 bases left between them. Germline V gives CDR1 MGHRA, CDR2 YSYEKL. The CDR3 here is CASRLHAGGRQPQHF. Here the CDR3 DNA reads TGCGCCAGCCGGTTGCATGCGGGGGGCAGGCAGCCCCAGCATTTT.

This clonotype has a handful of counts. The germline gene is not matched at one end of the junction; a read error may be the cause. CDR3 protein: CATTDYNEQFF. In nucleotides, the CDR3 is TGTGCCACCACTGATTACAATGAGCAGTTCTTC. The V gene is TRBV24-1, the J gene TRBJ2-1; D is unresolved. This CDR3 is 11 amino acids long. Germline loops: CDR1 KGHDR, CDR2 SFDVKD.

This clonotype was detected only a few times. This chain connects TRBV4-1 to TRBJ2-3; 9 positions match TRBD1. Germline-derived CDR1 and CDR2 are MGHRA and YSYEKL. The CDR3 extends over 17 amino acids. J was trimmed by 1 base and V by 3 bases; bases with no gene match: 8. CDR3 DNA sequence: TGCGCCAGCAGCCAGGCGGGACAGGGTGAGGGCACAGATACGCAGTATTTT. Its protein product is CASSQAGQGEGTDTQYF.